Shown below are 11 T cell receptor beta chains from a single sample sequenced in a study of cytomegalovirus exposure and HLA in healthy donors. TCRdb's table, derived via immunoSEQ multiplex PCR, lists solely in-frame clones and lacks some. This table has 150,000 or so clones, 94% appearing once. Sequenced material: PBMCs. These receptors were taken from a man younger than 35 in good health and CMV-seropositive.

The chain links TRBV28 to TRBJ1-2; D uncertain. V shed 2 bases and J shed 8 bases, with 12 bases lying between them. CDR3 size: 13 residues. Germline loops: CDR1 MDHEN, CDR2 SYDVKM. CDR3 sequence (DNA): TGTGCCAGCAGTTTACCCCCGGGATGGGGCTACACCTTC. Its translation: CASSLPPGWGYTF.

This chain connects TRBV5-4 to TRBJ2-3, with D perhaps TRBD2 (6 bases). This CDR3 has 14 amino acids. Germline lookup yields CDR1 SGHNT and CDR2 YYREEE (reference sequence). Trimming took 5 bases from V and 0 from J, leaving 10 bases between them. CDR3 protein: CASRTEGSTDTQYF. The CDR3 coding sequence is TGTGCCAGCAGGACGGAGGGAAGCACAGATACGCAGTATTTT.

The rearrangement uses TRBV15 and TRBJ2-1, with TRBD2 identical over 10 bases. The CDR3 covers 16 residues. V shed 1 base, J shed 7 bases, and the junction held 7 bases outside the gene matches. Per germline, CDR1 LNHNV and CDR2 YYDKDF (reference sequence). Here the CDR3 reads CATSRGEREGWNEQFF. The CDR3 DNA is TGTGCCACCAGCAGAGGCGAGCGGGAGGGCTGGAATGAGCAGTTCTTC. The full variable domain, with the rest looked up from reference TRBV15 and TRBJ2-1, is DAMVIQNPRYQVTQFGKPVTLSCSQTLNHNVMYWYQQKSSQAPKLLFHYYDKDFNNEADTPDNFQSRRPNTSFCFLDIRSPGLGDTAMYLCATSRGEREGWNEQFFGPGTRLTVL.

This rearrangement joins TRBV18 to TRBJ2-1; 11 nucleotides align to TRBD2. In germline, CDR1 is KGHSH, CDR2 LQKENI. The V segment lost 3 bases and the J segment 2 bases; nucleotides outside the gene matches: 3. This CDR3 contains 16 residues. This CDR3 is CASSPLAGGAYNEQFF. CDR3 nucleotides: TGTGCCAGCTCACCCCTAGCGGGAGGTGCCTACAATGAGCAGTTCTTC.

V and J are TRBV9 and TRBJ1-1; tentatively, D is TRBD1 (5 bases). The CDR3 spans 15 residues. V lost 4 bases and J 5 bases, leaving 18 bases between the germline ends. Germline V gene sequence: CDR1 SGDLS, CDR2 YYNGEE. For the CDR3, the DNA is TGTGCCAGCAGCCCCCTGGGGGGAGAGAAAACTGAAGCTTTCTTT. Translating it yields CASSPLGGEKTEAFF. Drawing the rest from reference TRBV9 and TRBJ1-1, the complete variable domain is DSGVTQTPKHLITATGQRVTLRCSPRSGDLSVYWYQQSLDQGLQFLIQYYNGEERAKGNILERFSAQQFPDLHSELNLSSLELGDSALYFCASSPLGGEKTEAFFGQGTRLTVV.

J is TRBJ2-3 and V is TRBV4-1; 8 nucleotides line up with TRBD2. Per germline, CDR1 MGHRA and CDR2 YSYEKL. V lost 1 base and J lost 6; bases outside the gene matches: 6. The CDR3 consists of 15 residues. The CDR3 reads CASSQAGGVEDTQYF. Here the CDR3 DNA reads TGCGCCAGCAGCCAAGCGGGGGGGGTGGAGGATACGCAGTATTTT.

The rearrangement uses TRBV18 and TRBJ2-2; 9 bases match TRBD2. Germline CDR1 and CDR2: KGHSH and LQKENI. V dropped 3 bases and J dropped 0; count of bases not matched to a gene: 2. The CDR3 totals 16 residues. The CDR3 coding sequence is TGTGCCAGCTCACCTGGCGGGAGGGCGAACACCGGGGAGCTGTTTTTT. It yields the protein CASSPGGRANTGELFF. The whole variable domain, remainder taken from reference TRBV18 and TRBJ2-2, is NAGVMQNPRHLVRRRGQEARLRCSPMKGHSHVYWYRQLPEEGLKFMVYLQKENIIDESGMPKERFSAEFPKEGPSILRIQQVVRGDSAAYFCASSPGGRANTGELFFGEGSRLTVL.

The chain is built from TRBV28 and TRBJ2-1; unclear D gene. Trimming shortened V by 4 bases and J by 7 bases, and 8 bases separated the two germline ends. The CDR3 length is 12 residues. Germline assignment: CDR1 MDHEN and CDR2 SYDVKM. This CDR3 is CASSYRVNEQFF. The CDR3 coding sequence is TGTGCCAGCAGTTACCGGGTGAATGAGCAGTTCTTC.

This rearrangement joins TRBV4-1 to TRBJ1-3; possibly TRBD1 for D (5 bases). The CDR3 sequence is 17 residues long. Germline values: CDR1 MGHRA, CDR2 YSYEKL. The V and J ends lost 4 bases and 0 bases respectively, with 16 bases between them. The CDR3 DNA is TGCGCCAGCAGCCCCGAGGGAGGGACTAACTCTGGAAACACCATATATTTT. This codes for CASSPEGGTNSGNTIYF.

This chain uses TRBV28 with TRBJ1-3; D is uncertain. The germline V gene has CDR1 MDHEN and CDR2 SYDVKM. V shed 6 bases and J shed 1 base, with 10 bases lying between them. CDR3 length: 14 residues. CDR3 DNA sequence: TGTGCCAGCAGATTGGGAGGGTCTGGAAACACCATATATTTT. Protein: CASRLGGSGNTIYF.

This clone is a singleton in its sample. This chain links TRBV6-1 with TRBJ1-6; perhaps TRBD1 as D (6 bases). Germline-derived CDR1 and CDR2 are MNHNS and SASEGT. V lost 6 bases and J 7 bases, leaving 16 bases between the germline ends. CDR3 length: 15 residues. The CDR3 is CASSLQGTFNSPLHF. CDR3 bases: TGTGCCAGCAGCCTCCAGGGGACCTTCAATTCACCCCTCCACTTT.